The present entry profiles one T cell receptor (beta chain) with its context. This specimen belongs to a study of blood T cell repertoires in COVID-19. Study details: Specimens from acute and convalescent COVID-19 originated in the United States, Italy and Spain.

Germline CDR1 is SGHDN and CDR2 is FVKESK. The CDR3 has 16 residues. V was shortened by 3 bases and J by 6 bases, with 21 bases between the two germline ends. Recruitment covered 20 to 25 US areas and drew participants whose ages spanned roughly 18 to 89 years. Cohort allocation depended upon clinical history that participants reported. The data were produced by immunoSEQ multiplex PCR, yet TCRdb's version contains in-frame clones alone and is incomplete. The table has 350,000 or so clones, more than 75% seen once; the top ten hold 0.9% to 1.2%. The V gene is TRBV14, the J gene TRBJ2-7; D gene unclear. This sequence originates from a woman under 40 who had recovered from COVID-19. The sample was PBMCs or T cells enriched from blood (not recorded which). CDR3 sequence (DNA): TGTGCCAGCAGCCACACGCACGGAGTGTTTCCAACCGAGCAGTACTTC. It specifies CASSHTHGVFPTEQYF.